Listed below are T cell receptor beta chains from one sample, sequenced in a study of cytomegalovirus exposure and HLA in healthy donors. Profiling relied on immunoSEQ multiplex PCR, and the TCRdb table lists in-frame clones only, not all of them. Of about 99,000 clones in the sample, around 61% are singletons; the top ten hold roughly 3.4%. Sequencing input: PBMCs. These receptors were taken from a woman aged 50 to 65 in good health and CMV-seronegative. Each CDR3 is given with its conserved first and last residue. A D gene is named only where the DNA matches it firmly. Some rows have no size entry. The others give once, few or many, or a class for an expanded clone.

size	V	J	D	DNA	CDR3
-	TRBV19	TRBJ1-6	TRBD1	TGTGCCAGTAGCCTGACAGGGGGTAATTCACCCCTCCACTTT	CASSLTGGNSPLHF
-	TRBV15	TRBJ2-7	TRBD1	TGTGCCACCAGCAGGGGACAGGGTGACTACGAGCAGTACTTC	CATSRGQGDYEQYF
-	TRBV28	TRBJ2-7	TRBD1	TGTGCCAGTTCATCACAGGGGGACGAGCAGTACTTC	CASSSQGDEQYF
-	TRBV15	TRBJ2-5	TRBD1	TGTGCCACCAGCATAGACAGGGGTCCCCAAGAGACCCAGTACTTC	CATSIDRGPQETQYF
-	TRBV7-9	TRBJ2-3	-	TGTGCCAGCAGCTCATTTCGGACAGCTGGCACAGATACGCAGTATTTT	CASSSFRTAGTDTQYF
-	TRBV10-3	TRBJ1-5	-	TGTGCCGTAGGGGGAGGGCAGGGACGAAATCAGCCCCAGCATTTT	CAVGGGQGRNQPQHF
once	TRBV7-9	TRBJ1-3	-	TGTGCCAGCAGCCCCCAGGCGGGGACGGCGTCTGGAAACACCATATATTTT	CASSPQAGTASGNTIYF
-	TRBV7-2	TRBJ2-2	-	TGTGCCAGCAGCTTAGGGGGGGACAACACCGGGGAGCTGTTTTTT	CASSLGGDNTGELFF
few	TRBV19	TRBJ2-7	TRBD2	TGTGCCAGTAGCGGACTAGCGGGGGGGTCCTACGAGCAGTACTTC	CASSGLAGGSYEQYF
-	TRBV4-1	TRBJ1-6	-	TGCGCCAGCAGCCAGACGGGTTCACCCCTCCACTTT	CASSQTGSPLHF